Listed below are T cell receptor beta chains from one sample, sequenced in a study of shared clonotypes between healthy human individuals. Clones were sequenced by immunoSEQ multiplex PCR, and TCRdb holds only the in-frame ones, with some missing. Of around 1,000,000 clones in the sample, about 72% were seen once. Sequenced input: memory CD4+ T cells from PBMCs. These receptors were obtained from a man aged 18 to 35 in good health. Some clones in this sample may be carry-over from other donors' samples. The CDR3 runs from the conserved cysteine through the conserved F or W. D genes are given only for firm matches. Only part of the rows carry a size: once, few, many, or a class if the clone is expanded.

V: TRBV6-1
D: TRBD1
size: NA
J: TRBJ2-7
length: 14
CDR3: CASTKTGEWREQYF
DNA: TGTGCCAGCACCAAAACAGGGGAATGGCGGGAGCAGTACTTC

V: TRBV30
D: NA
size: NA
J: TRBJ2-7
length: 13
CDR3: CAWSVTGIYEQYF
DNA: TGTGCCTGGAGTGTAACCGGGATTTACGAGCAGTACTTC

V: TRBV28
D: NA
size: few
J: TRBJ2-5
length: 14
CDR3: CASGDNSGQETQYF
DNA: TGTGCCAGCGGGGATAATTCTGGGCAAGAGACCCAGTACTTC

V: TRBV5-1
D: NA
size: NA
J: TRBJ2-3
length: 11
CDR3: CASSLSDTQYF
DNA: TGCGCCAGCAGCTTAAGCGATACGCAGTATTTT

V: TRBV6-5
D: NA
size: NA
J: TRBJ1-2
length: 12
CDR3: CASRDYKDGYTF
DNA: TGTGCCAGCAGGGACTACAAGGATGGCTACACCTTC

V: TRBV6-5
D: NA
size: NA
J: TRBJ1-5
length: 15
CDR3: CASRPGTQANQPQHF
DNA: TGTGCCAGCAGGCCCGGGACTCAAGCGAATCAGCCCCAGCATTTT

V: TRBV15
D: NA
size: NA
J: TRBJ2-7
length: 15
CDR3: CATSRDGPDLGWQYF
DNA: TGTGCCACCAGCAGAGACGGTCCAGACCTGGGGTGGCAGTACTTC

V: TRBV30
D: NA
size: many
J: TRBJ2-5
length: 11
CDR3: CAWRTHETQYF
DNA: TGTGCCTGGAGGACCCACGAGACCCAGTACTTC

V: TRBV5-1
D: NA
size: NA
J: TRBJ2-1
length: 15
CDR3: CASSLNQGWDNEQFF
DNA: TGCGCCAGCAGCTTGAACCAGGGGTGGGACAATGAGCAGTTCTTC

V: TRBV9
D: NA
size: NA
J: TRBJ2-2
length: 18
CDR3: CASSVESPGLLNTGELFF
DNA: TGTGCCAGCAGCGTAGAATCTCCAGGCCTTTTGAACACCGGGGAGCTGTTTTTT

V: TRBV11-3
D: TRBD2
size: NA
J: TRBJ2-1
length: 17
CDR3: CASSSGTSGRAWSEQFF
DNA: TGTGCCAGCAGCTCGGGGACTAGCGGGAGGGCCTGGAGTGAGCAGTTCTTC

V: TRBV5-1
D: NA
size: once
J: TRBJ2-7
length: 14
CDR3: CASSPRPGPYEQYF
DNA: TGCGCCAGCAGCCCGAGACCGGGACCCTACGAGCAGTACTTC

V: TRBV9
D: TRBD2
size: once
J: TRBJ2-3
length: 16
CDR3: CASSATSGRAGDTQYF
DNA: TGTGCCAGCAGCGCCACTAGCGGGAGGGCCGGAGATACGCAGTATTTT

V: TRBV5-1
D: NA
size: NA
J: TRBJ2-7
length: 15
CDR3: CASSLAGTPNYEQYF
DNA: TGCGCCAGCAGCTTGGCCGGGACGCCCAACTACGAGCAGTACTTC

V: TRBV7-2
D: TRBD2
size: NA
J: TRBJ2-2
length: 16
CDR3: CASSLGLVMNTGELFF
DNA: TGTGCCAGCAGCCTGGGACTAGTCATGAACACCGGGGAGCTGTTTTTT